This TCR beta chain comes out of a study of monozygotic twins with inflammatory bowel disease. Reanalyzing the 5' RACE reads, TCRdb keeps one entry per CDR3 protein, without DNA. The table for this sample gives about 210,000 distinct CDR3 sequences. The CDR3 extends over 12 amino acids. Germline V gives CDR1 SGHRS, CDR2 YFSETQ. This sequence was found in a human donor with ulcerative colitis or Crohn's disease, or a healthy co-twin of an affected twin (not recorded which). The rearrangement uses TRBV5-1 and TRBJ2-7; lacking DNA, the TRBD1 call made by TCRdb goes unchecked. The material sequenced was blood. CDR3 in amino acids: CASGQGGHEQYF.